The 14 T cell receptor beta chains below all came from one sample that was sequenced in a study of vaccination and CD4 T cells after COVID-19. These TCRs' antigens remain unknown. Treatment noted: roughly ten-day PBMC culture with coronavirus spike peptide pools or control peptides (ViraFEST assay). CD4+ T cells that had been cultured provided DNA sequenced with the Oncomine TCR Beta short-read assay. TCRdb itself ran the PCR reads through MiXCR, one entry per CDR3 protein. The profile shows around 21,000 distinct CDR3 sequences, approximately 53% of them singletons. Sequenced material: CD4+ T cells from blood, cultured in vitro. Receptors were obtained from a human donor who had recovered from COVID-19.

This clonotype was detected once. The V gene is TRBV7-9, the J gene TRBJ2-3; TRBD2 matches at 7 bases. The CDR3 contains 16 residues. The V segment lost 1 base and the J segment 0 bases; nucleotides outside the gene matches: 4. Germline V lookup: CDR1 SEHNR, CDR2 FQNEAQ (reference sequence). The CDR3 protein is CASSLGLAESTDTQYF. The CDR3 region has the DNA TGTGCCAGCAGCTTAGGGCTAGCGGAAAGCACAGATACGCAGTATTTT.

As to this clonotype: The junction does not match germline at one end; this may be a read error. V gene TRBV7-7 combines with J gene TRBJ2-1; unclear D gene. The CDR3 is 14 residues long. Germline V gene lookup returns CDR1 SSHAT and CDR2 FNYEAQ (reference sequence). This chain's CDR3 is CASSPHPSYNEQFF. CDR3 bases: TGTGCTAGCAGCCCTCATCCGTCCTACAATGAGCAGTTCTTC.

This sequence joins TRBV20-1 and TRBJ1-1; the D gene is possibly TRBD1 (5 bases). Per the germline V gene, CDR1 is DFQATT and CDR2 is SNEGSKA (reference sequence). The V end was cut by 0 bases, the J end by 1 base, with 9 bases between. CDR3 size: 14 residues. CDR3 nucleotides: TGCAGTGCTAGAGAACCCGGGACGAACACTGAAGCTTTCTTT. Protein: CSAREPGTNTEAFF.

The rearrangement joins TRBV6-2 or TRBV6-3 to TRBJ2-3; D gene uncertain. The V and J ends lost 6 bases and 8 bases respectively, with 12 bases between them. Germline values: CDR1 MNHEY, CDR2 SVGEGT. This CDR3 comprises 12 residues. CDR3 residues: CASRVSRGTQYF. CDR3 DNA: TGTGCCAGCAGGGTTTCCAGAGGTACGCAGTATTTT.

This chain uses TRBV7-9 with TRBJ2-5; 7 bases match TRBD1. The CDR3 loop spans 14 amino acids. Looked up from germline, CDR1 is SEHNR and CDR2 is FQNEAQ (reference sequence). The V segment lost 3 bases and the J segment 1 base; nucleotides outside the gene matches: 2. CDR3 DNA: TGTGCCAGCAGCTTTCGGGACAGCCAAGAGACCCAGTACTTC. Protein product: CASSFRDSQETQYF.

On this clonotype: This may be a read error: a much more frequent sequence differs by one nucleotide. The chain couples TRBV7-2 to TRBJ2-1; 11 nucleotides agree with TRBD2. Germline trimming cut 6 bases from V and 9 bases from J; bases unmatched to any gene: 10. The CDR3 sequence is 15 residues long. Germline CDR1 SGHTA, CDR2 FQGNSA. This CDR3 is CASSPGLAVHSEQFF. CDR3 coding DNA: TGTGCCAGCAGTCCGGGACTAGCGGTTCACAGTGAGCAGTTCTTC.

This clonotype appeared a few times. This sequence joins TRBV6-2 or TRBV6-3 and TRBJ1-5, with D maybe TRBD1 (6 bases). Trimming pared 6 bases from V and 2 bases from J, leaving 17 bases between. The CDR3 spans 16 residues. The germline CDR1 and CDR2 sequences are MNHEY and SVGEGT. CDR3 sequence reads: CASRPPGAVGNQPQHF. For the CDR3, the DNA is TGTGCCAGCAGACCCCCGGGGGCCGTAGGCAATCAGCCCCAGCATTTT.

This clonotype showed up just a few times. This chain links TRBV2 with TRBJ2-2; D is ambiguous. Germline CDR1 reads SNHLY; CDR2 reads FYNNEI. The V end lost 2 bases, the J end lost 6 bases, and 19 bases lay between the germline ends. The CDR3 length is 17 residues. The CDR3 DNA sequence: TGTGCCAGCAGTGAACACCCGACTCGGAGAAGGTCCGGGGAGCTGTTTTTT. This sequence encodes CASSEHPTRRRSGELFF.

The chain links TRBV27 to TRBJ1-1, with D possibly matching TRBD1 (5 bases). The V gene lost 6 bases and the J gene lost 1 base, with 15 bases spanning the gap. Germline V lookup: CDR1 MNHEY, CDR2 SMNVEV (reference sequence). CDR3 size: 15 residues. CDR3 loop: CASRGPGTANTEAFF. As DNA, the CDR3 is TGTGCCAGCAGGGGCCCCGGGACCGCGAACACTGAAGCTTTCTTT.

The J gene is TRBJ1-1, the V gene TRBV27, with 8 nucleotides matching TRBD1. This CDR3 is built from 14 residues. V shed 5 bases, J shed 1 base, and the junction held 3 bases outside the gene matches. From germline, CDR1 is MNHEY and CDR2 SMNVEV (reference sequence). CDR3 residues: CASSEDRENTEAFF. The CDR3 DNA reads TGTGCCAGCAGTGAGGACAGGGAGAACACTGAAGCTTTCTTT.

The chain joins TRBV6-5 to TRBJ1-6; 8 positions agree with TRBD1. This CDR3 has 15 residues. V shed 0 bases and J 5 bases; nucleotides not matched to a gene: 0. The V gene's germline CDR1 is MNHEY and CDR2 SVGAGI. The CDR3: CASSYSGQDNSPLHF. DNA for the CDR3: TGTGCCAGCAGTTACTCGGGACAGGATAATTCACCCCTCCACTTT.

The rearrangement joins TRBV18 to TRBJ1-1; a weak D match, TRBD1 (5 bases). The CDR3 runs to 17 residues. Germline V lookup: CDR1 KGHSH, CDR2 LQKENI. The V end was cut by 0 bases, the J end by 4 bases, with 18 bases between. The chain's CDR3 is CASSPPRGAGGGTEAFF. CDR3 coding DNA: TGTGCCAGCTCACCACCTCGAGGGGCCGGGGGGGGCACTGAAGCTTTCTTT. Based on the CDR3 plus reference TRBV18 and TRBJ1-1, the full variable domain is NAGVMQNPRHLVRRRGQEARLRCSPMKGHSHVYWYRQLPEEGLKFMVYLQKENIIDESGMPKERFSAEFPKEGPSILRIQQVVRGDSAAYFCASSPPRGAGGGTEAFFGQGTRLTVV.

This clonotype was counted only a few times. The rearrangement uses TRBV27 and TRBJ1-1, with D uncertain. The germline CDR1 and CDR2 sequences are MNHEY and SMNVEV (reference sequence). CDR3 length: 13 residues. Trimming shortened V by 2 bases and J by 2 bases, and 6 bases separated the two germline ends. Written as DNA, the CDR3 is TGTGCCAGCAGTTTAAAGGGTAACACTGAAGCTTTCTTT. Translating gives CASSLKGNTEAFF.

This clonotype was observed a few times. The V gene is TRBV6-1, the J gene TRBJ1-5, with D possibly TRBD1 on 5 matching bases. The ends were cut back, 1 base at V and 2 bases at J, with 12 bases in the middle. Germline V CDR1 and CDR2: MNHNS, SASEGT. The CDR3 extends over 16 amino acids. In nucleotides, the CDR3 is TGTGCCAGCAGTGAAGAGGAAGGAGGGGGCAATCAGCCCCAGCATTTT. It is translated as CASSEEEGGGNQPQHF.